The next 5 T cell receptor beta chains were all read from a single sample in a study of CD4 T cells in relation to SARS-CoV-2 and coronaviruses. Before the COVID-19 pandemic, during about 2010-2018, CD4+ T cells were taken from unexposed donors. The cells were cultured for 10 days before CD4+ T cells were isolated. These TCRs' antigens remain unknown. Some clones are missing from TCRdb's copy, which holds only in-frame ones; the method was immunoSEQ multiplex PCR. The repertoire holds fewer than 20,000 clones, approximately 82% seen once, with about 20% in the top ten. Material: CD4+ T cells from PBMCs, cultured in vitro. Every receptor here comes from a human donor in good health.

The chain uses TRBV13 and TRBJ2-7; a possible D gene is TRBD1 (5 bases). The CDR3 has 13 residues. V was clipped by 3 bases and J by 3 bases, with 9 bases between them. Germline loops: CDR1 PRHDT, CDR2 FYEKMQ (reference sequence). The CDR3 region has the DNA TGTGCCAGCAGCTTCCCTGACAGCTACGAGCAGTACTTC. It encodes CASSFPDSYEQYF.

The chain uses TRBV27 and TRBJ2-1; 10 nucleotides agree with TRBD1. The CDR3 loop spans 17 amino acids. V was pared by 6 bases and J by 4 bases, with 12 bases of the junction left unmatched. Germline V gene sequence: CDR1 MNHEY, CDR2 SMNVEV (reference sequence). The CDR3 DNA follows: TGTGCCAGCAGCCGCCGATTGCAGGACAGGGGGTACAATGAGCAGTTCTTC. It translates to CASSRRLQDRGYNEQFF.

V usage is TRBV5-1 and J usage is TRBJ2-7, with TRBD1 matching 8 bases. The CDR3 length is 15 residues. Germline V CDR1 and CDR2: SGHRS, YFSETQ. Losses at the gene ends were 2 bases for V and 0 bases for J; bases not matched to a gene: 4. For the CDR3, the DNA is TGCGCCAGCAGCTTACAGGGGGTCAGCTCCTACGAGCAGTACTTC. It specifies CASSLQGVSSYEQYF.

For the CDR3, the DNA is TGTGCCAGCAGTCTTTACACGGGCACTGAAGCTTTCTTT. It encodes CASSLYTGTEAFF. The rearrangement joins TRBV2 to TRBJ1-1; D uncertain. The CDR3 has 13 residues. V lost 5 bases, J lost 4 bases, and 11 bases lay in between. Germline V CDR1 and CDR2: SNHLY, FYNNEI.

This chain links TRBV5-1 with TRBJ2-7; D is ambiguous. Trimming cost V 3 bases and J 4 bases, with 11 bases left between them. From germline, CDR1 is SGHRS and CDR2 YFSETQ. This CDR3 has 13 amino acids. The CDR3 reads CASSYAFGYEQYF. The DNA for the CDR3 is TGCGCCAGCAGCTATGCCTTCGGGTACGAGCAGTACTTC.